This TCR beta chain was identified in a study of blood T cell repertoires in COVID-19. The Seattle patients, enrolled during active infection, were followed longitudinally. Trimming removed 0 bases at V and 10 bases at J, with 10 bases between. The CDR3 totals 13 residues. Germline V gene lookup returns CDR1 LGHNT and CDR2 FRNRAP. Data came from immunoSEQ multiplex PCR; TCRdb stores just in-frame clones and leaves some out. In the table there are roughly 160,000 clones, roughly 90% of which are singletons. The clonotype originates from a man aged 18 to 30 with COVID-19, enrolled during active disease. The genes are TRBV12-5 and TRBJ2-1; D may be TRBD1 (6 bases). The sequenced sample was peripheral blood. The CDR3 sequence is CASGLVGGPEQFF. CDR3 coding DNA: TGTGCTAGTGGTTTGGTAGGGGGACCCGAGCAGTTCTTC.